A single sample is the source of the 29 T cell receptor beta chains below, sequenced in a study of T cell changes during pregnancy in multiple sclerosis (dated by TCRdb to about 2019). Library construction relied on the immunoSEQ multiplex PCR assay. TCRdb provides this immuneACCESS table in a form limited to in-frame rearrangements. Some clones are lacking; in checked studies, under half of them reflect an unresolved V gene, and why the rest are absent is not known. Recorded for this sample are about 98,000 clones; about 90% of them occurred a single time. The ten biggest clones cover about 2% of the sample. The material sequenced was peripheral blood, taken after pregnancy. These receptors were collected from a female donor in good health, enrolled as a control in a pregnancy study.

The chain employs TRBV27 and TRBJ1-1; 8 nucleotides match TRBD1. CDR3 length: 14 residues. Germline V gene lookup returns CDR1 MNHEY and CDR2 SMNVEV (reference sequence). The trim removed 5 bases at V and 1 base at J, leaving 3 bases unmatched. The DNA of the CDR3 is TGTGCCAGCAGTCCCGGACAGGGGAACACTGAAGCTTTCTTT. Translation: CASSPGQGNTEAFF.

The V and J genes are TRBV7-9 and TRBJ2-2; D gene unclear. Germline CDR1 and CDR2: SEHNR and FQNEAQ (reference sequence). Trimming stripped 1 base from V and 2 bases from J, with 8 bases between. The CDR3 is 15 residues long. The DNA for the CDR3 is TGTGCCAGCAGCTTAGGGCGGATTAACACCGGGGAGCTGTTTTTT. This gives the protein CASSLGRINTGELFF.

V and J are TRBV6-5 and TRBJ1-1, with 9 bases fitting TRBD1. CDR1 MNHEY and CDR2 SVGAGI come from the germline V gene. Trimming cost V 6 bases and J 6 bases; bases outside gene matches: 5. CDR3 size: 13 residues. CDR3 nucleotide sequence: TGTGCCAGCAGAGGGACAGGGAGCGCTGAAGCTTTCTTT. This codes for CASRGTGSAEAFF.

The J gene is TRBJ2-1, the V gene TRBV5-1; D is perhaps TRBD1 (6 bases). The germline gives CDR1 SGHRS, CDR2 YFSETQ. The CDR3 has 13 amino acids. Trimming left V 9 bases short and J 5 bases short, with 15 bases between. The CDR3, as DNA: TGCGCCACGCAAGAGACAGGAAACAATGAGCAGTTCTTC. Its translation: CATQETGNNEQFF. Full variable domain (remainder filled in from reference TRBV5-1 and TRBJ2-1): KAGVTQTPRYLIKTRGQQVTLSCSPISGHRSVSWYQQTPGQGLQFLFEYFSETQRNKGNFPGRFSGRQFSNSRSEMNVSTLELGDSALYLCATQETGNNEQFFGPGTRLTVL.

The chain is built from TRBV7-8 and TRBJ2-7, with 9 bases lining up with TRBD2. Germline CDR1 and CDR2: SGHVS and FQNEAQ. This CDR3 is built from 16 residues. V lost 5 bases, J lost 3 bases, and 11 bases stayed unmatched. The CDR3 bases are TGTGCCAGCAGCCCCGTCCGGGCGGGAGGGATCTACGAGCAGTACTTC. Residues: CASSPVRAGGIYEQYF.

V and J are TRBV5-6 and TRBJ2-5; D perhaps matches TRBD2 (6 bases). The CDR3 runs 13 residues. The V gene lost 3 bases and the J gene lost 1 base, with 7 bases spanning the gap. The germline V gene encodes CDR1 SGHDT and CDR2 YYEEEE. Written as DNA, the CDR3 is TGTGCCAGCAGCTGGAGGGCCCAAGAGACCCAGTACTTC. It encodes CASSWRAQETQYF.

This chain's CDR3 is CSVEPGVTDTQYF. The CDR3 DNA reads TGCAGCGTTGAGCCGGGGGTAACAGATACGCAGTATTTT. This chain links TRBV29-1 with TRBJ2-3; weak D call: TRBD2 (6 bases). The V end lost 3 bases, the J end lost 3 bases, and 10 bases lay between the germline ends. The CDR3 has 13 residues. The germline CDR1 and CDR2 sequences are SQVTM and ANQGSEA.

The CDR3 region is CASCRGGSGNTIYF. The CDR3 DNA follows: TGTGCCAGTTGTAGGGGGGGCTCTGGAAACACCATATATTTT. The rearrangement joins TRBV19 to TRBJ1-3; a possible D gene is TRBD1 (6 bases). The CDR3 runs 14 residues. V lost 8 bases to trimming and J lost 0 bases, with 11 bases between them. Germline V gene lookup returns CDR1 LNHDA and CDR2 SQIVND (reference sequence).

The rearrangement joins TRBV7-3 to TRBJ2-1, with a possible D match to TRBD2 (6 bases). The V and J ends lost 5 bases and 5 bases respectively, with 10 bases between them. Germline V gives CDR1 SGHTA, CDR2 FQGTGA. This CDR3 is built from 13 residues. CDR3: CASSPGLNNEQFF. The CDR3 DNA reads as TGTGCCAGCAGCCCGGGACTTAACAATGAGCAGTTCTTC.

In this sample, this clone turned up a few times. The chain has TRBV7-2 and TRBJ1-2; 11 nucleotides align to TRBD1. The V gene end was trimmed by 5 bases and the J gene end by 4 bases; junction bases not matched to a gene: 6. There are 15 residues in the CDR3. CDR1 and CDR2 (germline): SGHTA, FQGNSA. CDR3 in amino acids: CASSPGTGGIYGYTF. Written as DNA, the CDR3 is TGTGCCAGCAGCCCCGGGACAGGGGGAATCTATGGCTACACCTTC.

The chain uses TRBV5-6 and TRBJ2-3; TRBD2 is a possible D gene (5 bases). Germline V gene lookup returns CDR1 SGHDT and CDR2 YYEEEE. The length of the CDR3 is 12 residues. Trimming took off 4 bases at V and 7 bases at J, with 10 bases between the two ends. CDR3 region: CASSKDFYTQYF. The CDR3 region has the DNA TGTGCCAGCAGCAAGGACTTTTATACGCAGTATTTT.

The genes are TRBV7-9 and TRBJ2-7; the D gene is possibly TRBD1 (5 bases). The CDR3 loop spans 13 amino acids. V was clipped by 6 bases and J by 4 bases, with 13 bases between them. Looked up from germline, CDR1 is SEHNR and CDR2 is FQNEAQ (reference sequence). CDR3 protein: CASSPGSLYEQYF. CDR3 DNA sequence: TGTGCCAGCAGTCCAGGGTCCCTTTACGAGCAGTACTTC.

CDR3 loop: CASSFGQGSAEAFF. Written as DNA, the CDR3 is TGTGCCAGCAGCTTCGGCCAGGGGAGTGCTGAAGCTTTCTTT. The V gene is TRBV13, the J gene TRBJ1-1, with D possibly TRBD1 on 6 matching bases. The CDR3 length is 14 residues. Per the germline V gene, CDR1 is PRHDT and CDR2 is FYEKMQ (reference sequence). V was pared by 3 bases and J by 6 bases, with 14 bases between.

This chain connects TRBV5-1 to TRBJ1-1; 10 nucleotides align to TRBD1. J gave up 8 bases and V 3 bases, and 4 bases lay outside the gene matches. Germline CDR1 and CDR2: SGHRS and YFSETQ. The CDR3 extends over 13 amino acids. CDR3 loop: CASSSGDRGEAFF. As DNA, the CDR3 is TGCGCCAGCAGCTCCGGGGACAGGGGAGAAGCTTTCTTT.

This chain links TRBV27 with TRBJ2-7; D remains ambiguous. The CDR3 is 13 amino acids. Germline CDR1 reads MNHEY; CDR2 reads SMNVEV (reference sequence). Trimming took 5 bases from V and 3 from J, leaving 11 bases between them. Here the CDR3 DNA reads TGTGCCAGCAGTCCCGCGTCTGTCTACGAGCAGTACTTC. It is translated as CASSPASVYEQYF.

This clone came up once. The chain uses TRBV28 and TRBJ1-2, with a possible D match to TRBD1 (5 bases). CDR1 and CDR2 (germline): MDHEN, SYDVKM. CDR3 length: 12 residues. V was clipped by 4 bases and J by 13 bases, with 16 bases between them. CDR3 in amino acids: CASSSSGDSGTF. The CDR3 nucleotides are TGTGCCAGCAGTTCTTCCGGGGACTCAGGCACCTTC.

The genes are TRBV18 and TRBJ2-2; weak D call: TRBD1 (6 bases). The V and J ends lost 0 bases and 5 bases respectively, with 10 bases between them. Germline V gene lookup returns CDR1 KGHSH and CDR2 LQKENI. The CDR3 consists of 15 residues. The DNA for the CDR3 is TGTGCCAGCTCACCACCATTAGGGGGAACCGGGGAGCTGTTTTTT. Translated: CASSPPLGGTGELFF.

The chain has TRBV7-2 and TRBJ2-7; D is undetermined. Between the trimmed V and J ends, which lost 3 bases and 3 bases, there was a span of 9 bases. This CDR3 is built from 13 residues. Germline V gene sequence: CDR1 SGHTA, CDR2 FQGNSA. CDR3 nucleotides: TGTGCCAGCAGCTTGGGCATAGACTACGAGCAGTACTTC. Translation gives CASSLGIDYEQYF. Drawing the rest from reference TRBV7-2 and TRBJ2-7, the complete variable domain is GAGVSQSPSNKVTEKGKDVELRCDPISGHTALYWYRQSLGQGLEFLIYFQGNSAPDKSGLPSDRFSAERTGGSVSTLTIQRTQQEDSAVYLCASSLGIDYEQYFGPGTRLTVT.

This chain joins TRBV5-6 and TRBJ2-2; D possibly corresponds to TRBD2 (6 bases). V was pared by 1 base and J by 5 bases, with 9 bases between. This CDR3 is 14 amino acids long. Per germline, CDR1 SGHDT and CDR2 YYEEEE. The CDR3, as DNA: TGTGCCAGCAGCTTGCGGCGGGGTACCGGGGAGCTGTTTTTT. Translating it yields CASSLRRGTGELFF.

CDR3 DNA: TGTGCCAGCAGCCGACAGGGGGAGAGCACTGAAGCTTTCTTT. Its protein is CASSRQGESTEAFF. This chain links TRBV7-9 with TRBJ1-1; TRBD1 matches 9 bases. Germline V gene sequence: CDR1 SEHNR, CDR2 FQNEAQ (reference sequence). Germline trimming cut 5 bases from V and 4 bases from J; bases unmatched to any gene: 5. This CDR3 is built from 14 residues.

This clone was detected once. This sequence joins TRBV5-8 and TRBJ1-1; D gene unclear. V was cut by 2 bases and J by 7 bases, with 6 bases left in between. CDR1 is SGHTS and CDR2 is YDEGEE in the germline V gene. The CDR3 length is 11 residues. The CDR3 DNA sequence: TGTGCCAGCAGCTTTTTCCTTGAAGCTTTCTTT. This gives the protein CASSFFLEAFF.

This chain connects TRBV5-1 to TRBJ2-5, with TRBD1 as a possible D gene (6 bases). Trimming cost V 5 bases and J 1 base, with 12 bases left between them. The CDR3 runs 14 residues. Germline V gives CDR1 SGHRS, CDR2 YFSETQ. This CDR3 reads CASSTGIFQETQYF. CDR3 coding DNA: TGCGCCAGCAGTACAGGGATTTTCCAAGAGACCCAGTACTTC. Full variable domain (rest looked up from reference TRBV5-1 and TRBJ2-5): KAGVTQTPRYLIKTRGQQVTLSCSPISGHRSVSWYQQTPGQGLQFLFEYFSETQRNKGNFPGRFSGRQFSNSRSEMNVSTLELGDSALYLCASSTGIFQETQYFGPGTRLLVL.

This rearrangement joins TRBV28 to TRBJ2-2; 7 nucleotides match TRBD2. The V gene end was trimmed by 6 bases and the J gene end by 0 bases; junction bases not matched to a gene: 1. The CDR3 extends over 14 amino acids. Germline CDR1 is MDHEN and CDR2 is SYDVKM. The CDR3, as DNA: TGTGCCAGCAGGAGCGGGACGAACACCGGGGAGCTGTTTTTT. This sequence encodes CASRSGTNTGELFF.

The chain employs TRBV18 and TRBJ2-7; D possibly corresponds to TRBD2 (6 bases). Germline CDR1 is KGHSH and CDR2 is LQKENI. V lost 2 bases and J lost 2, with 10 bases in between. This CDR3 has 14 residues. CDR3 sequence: CASSPGGSTYEQYF. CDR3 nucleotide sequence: TGTGCCAGCTCACCAGGGGGGAGTACCTACGAGCAGTACTTC.

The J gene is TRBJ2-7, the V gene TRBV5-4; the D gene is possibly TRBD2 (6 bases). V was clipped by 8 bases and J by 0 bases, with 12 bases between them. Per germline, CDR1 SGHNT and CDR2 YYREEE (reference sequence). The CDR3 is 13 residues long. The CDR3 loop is CASQLANSYEQYF. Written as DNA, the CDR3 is TGTGCCAGTCAGCTAGCGAACTCCTACGAGCAGTACTTC.

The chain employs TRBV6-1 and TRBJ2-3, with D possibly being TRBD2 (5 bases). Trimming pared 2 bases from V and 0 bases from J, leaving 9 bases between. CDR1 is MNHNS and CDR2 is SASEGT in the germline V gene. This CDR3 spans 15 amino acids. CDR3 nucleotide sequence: TGTGCCAGCAGTGAACACCCGGGGAGCACAGATACGCAGTATTTT. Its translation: CASSEHPGSTDTQYF.

The CDR3 spells CASSSTSDTGELFF. CDR3 coding DNA: TGTGCCAGCAGTTCTACTAGCGACACCGGGGAGCTGTTTTTT. The chain recombines TRBV28 with TRBJ2-2; 7 positions agree with TRBD2. Germline loops: CDR1 MDHEN, CDR2 SYDVKM. V lost 4 bases and J lost 3; bases outside the gene matches: 2. This CDR3 contains 14 residues.

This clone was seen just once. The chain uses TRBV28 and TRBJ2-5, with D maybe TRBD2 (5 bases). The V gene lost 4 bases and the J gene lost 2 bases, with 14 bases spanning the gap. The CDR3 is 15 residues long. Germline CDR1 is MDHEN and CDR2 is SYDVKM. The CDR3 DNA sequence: TGTGCCAGCAGTTCTTTAGCGACCGCTCAAGAGACCCAGTACTTC. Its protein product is CASSSLATAQETQYF.

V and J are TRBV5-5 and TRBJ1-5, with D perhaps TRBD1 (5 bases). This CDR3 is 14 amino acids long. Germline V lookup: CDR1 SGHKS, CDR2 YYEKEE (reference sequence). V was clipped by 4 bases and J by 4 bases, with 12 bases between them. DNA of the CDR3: TGTGCCAGCAGCGCTGGACAAGGGAATCAGCCCCAGCATTTT. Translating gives CASSAGQGNQPQHF. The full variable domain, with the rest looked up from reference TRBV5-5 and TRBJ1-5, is DAGVTQSPTHLIKTRGQQVTLRCSPISGHKSVSWYQQVLGQGPQFIFQYYEKEERGRGNFPDRFSARQFPNYSSELNVNALLLGDSALYLCASSAGQGNQPQHFGDGTRLSIL.